Listed below are T cell receptor beta chains from one sample, sequenced in a study of control samples from healthy donors and cancer patients. Generated by immunoSEQ multiplex PCR, the TCRdb table keeps only in-frame clones and is missing some. The sample has about 180,000 clones; 90% to 95% are singletons. The sample taken for sequencing was blood. These receptor sequences come from a man aged 25 to 40 in good health. Each CDR3 is given with its conserved first and last residue. D genes are given only for firm matches. Rows give clone size only sometimes, using once, few, many, or a class for an expanded clone.

TRBV4-3,.,.,TRBJ1-1,CASSQGNRKNTEAFF,TGCGCCAGCAGCCAAGGAAACAGGAAGAACACTGAAGCTTTCTTT
TRBV9,once,TRBD1,TRBJ2-7,CASSPSGGQSYEQYF,TGTGCCAGCAGCCCCTCAGGGGGACAATCCTACGAGCAGTACTTC
TRBV7-8,.,.,TRBJ1-1,CASSLVREHTEAFF,TGTGCCAGCAGCTTAGTGCGGGAGCACACTGAAGCTTTCTTT
TRBV5-8,once,.,TRBJ1-2,CASSRRNYGYTF,TGTGCCAGCAGCCGGCGAAACTATGGCTACACCTTC
TRBV11-3,.,.,TRBJ2-2,CASSFGLVVGELFF,TGTGCCAGCAGCTTCGGGCTAGTGGTCGGGGAGCTGTTTTTT
TRBV10-3,.,.,TRBJ2-2,CATGVEIRTGELFF,TGTGCCACGGGCGTCGAGATTAGGACCGGGGAGCTGTTTTTT
TRBV28,.,TRBD1,TRBJ1-6,CASSVPGDRARSPLHF,TGTGCCAGCAGCGTCCCCGGGGACAGGGCTCGGTCACCCCTCCACTTT
TRBV6-5,.,TRBD2,TRBJ2-2,CASSYSLAGTGELFF,TGTGCCAGCAGTTACTCCCTAGCGGGAACCGGGGAGCTGTTTTTT
TRBV19,.,TRBD2,TRBJ2-2,CASRGGGGGTGELFF,TGTGCCAGTAGGGGCGGGGGTGGCGGCACCGGGGAGCTGTTTTTT
TRBV6-1,.,.,TRBJ2-3,CASSESMAGADTQYF,TGTGCCAGCAGTGAATCCATGGCAGGGGCAGATACGCAGTATTTT
TRBV7-9,.,.,TRBJ1-2,CASSSSYGAPVYGYTF,TGTGCCAGCAGCTCGTCGTACGGGGCGCCGGTCTATGGCTACACCTTC
TRBV5-8,few,TRBD1,TRBJ1-6,CASVAGGSSYNSPLHF,TGTGCCAGCGTTGCAGGGGGGAGCTCCTATAATTCACCCCTCCACTTT
TRBV2,.,.,TRBJ1-5,CASSGQNQPQHF,TGTGCCAGCAGCGGACAGAATCAGCCCCAGCATTTT
TRBV10-2,.,.,TRBJ1-5,CASSVGGGNQPQHF,TGCGCCAGCAGTGTGGGGGGGGGTAATCAGCCCCAGCATTTT
TRBV18,.,.,TRBJ2-7,CASSQPQQEQYF,TGTGCCAGCTCACAACCCCAGCAGGAGCAGTACTTC
TRBV10-2,.,TRBD2,TRBJ2-3,CASSTSGAPDTQYF,TGCGCCAGCAGTACTAGCGGGGCCCCAGATACGCAGTATTTT
TRBV27,few,.,TRBJ2-2,CASSLSATYTGELFF,TGTGCCAGCAGTTTATCGGCAACTTACACCGGGGAGCTGTTTTTT
TRBV7-7,once,.,TRBJ2-5,CASSLAPRGWETQYF,TGTGCCAGCAGCTTAGCGCCAAGGGGATGGGAGACCCAGTACTTC
TRBV30,.,.,TRBJ1-2,CAWTPGPYGYTF,TGTGCCTGGACCCCCGGGCCGTATGGCTACACCTTC
TRBV5-4,.,TRBD1,TRBJ1-2,CASSPDRGHGYTF,TGTGCCAGCAGCCCGGACAGGGGGCATGGCTACACCTTC
TRBV10-3,.,.,TRBJ1-3,CAIRGTMSSGNTIYF,TGTGCCATCAGAGGGACAATGAGCTCTGGAAACACCATATATTTT
TRBV11-2,.,.,TRBJ2-7,CASSPDGYEQYF,TGTGCCAGCAGCCCGGACGGCTACGAGCAGTACTTC
TRBV7-2,.,TRBD2,TRBJ2-1,CASSSRLAGVFNEQFF,TGTGCCAGCAGCTCCAGACTAGCGGGAGTTTTCAATGAGCAGTTCTTC
TRBV30,.,.,TRBJ1-2,CAWSAGVRTGYTF,TGTGCCTGGAGCGCAGGGGTGAGGACTGGCTACACCTTC
TRBV5-6,once,.,TRBJ2-4,CASSLVGTDIQYF,TGTGCCAGCAGCTTGGTCGGGACGGACATTCAGTACTTC
TRBV5-1,.,.,TRBJ2-7,CASSSPARGYEQYF,TGCGCCAGCAGCTCCCCAGCGAGGGGCTACGAGCAGTACTTC
TRBV29-1,.,TRBD1,TRBJ1-2,CSVLKTGGASYGYTF,TGCAGCGTTCTGAAAACAGGGGGCGCGAGCTATGGCTACACCTTC
TRBV7-9,.,TRBD1,TRBJ1-4,CASSLNAGGTPTGEKLFF,TGTGCCAGCAGCTTAAATGCAGGGGGGACCCCCACTGGTGAAAAACTGTTTTTT
TRBV14,.,.,TRBJ1-3,CASSQEAWGSGNTIYF,TGTGCCAGCAGCCAAGAGGCTTGGGGCTCTGGAAACACCATATATTTT
TRBV12-3/TRBV12-4,once,.,TRBJ1-1,CASSLMRPEAFF,TGTGCCAGCAGTTTAATGCGGCCTGAAGCTTTCTTT
TRBV5-6,few,.,TRBJ1-2,CASSLAKYRVGYTF,TGTGCCAGCAGCTTGGCCAAATACCGGGTCGGCTACACCTTC
TRBV6-5,.,.,TRBJ1-1,CASSYRVNTEAFF,TGTGCCAGCAGTTATAGAGTGAACACTGAAGCTTTCTTT
TRBV6-5,once,TRBD2,TRBJ2-1,CASRPGLAAYNEQFF,TGTGCCAGCAGGCCGGGACTAGCGGCCTACAATGAGCAGTTCTTC
TRBV19,.,TRBD1,TRBJ1-2,CASSSWTGDNYGYTF,TGTGCCAGTAGTTCGTGGACAGGGGACAACTATGGCTACACCTTC
TRBV5-4,.,TRBD2,TRBJ2-1,CASSSGGSSSYNEQFF,TGTGCCAGCTCCAGCGGGGGGTCTAGCTCCTACAATGAGCAGTTCTTC
TRBV30,.,.,TRBJ1-1,CAWNGVENTEAFF,TGTGCCTGGAACGGGGTTGAAAACACTGAAGCTTTCTTT
TRBV30,.,.,TRBJ2-7,CAWSPDRFNEQYF,TGTGCCTGGAGCCCAGACAGGTTCAACGAGCAGTACTTC
TRBV30,.,.,TRBJ2-3,CAWSRAWALNTQYF,TGTGCCTGGAGTCGGGCTTGGGCCCTTAATACGCAGTATTTT
TRBV5-1,.,TRBD1,TRBJ2-5,CASSLVGTGQETQYF,TGCGCCAGCAGCTTGGTCGGGACAGGGCAAGAGACCCAGTACTTC
TRBV4-1,.,TRBD1,TRBJ1-2,CASSQTTGVDYGYTF,TGCGCCAGCAGCCAGACAACAGGGGTGGACTATGGCTACACCTTC
TRBV5-1,.,.,TRBJ2-3,CASSLDGRGNTDTQYF,TGCGCCAGCAGCTTGGACGGGCGGGGTAATACAGATACGCAGTATTTT
TRBV7-9,.,.,TRBJ2-3,CASSLARGRDTQYF,TGTGCCAGCAGCTTAGCCAGGGGCCGAGATACGCAGTATTTT
TRBV7-8,.,TRBD1,TRBJ1-2,CASSLGPGQGLFTGYTF,TGTGCCAGCAGCTTAGGCCCTGGACAGGGATTATTCACCGGCTACACCTTC
TRBV11-1,once,.,TRBJ2-5,CASNRGTGRGGETQYF,TGTGCCAGCAACCGAGGGACCGGCAGGGGCGGGGAGACCCAGTACTTC
TRBV25-1,.,.,TRBJ1-2,CASSIKGSYGYTF,TGTGCCAGCAGCATCAAAGGCAGTTATGGCTACACCTTC
TRBV7-9,.,.,TRBJ2-1,CASSSDYSIYNEQFF,TGTGCCAGCAGCTCCGACTACTCGATCTACAATGAGCAGTTCTTC
TRBV27,.,TRBD2,TRBJ2-7,CASTATSDSYEQYF,TGTGCCAGCACCGCAACTAGCGACTCCTACGAGCAGTACTTC
TRBV6-5,.,.,TRBJ1-2,CASSYRQDYGYTF,TGTGCCAGCAGTTACCGACAGGACTATGGCTACACCTTC
TRBV19,.,TRBD2,TRBJ2-3,CASSMVAGGPDTQYF,TGTGCCAGTAGTATGGTGGCGGGGGGGCCAGATACGCAGTATTTT
TRBV18,.,.,TRBJ1-3,CASSQATATEGNTIYF,TGTGCCAGCTCACAGGCGACAGCGACGGAGGGAAACACCATATATTTT
TRBV20-1,.,.,TRBJ2-7,CSASQGNEQYF,TGCAGTGCTTCGCAGGGCAACGAGCAGTACTTC
TRBV4-1,few,.,TRBJ2-3,CASSRGDTQYF,TGCGCCAGCAGCCGGGGGGATACGCAGTATTTT
TRBV10-1,.,.,TRBJ2-1,CASSPARGEQFF,TGCGCCAGCAGTCCTGCCAGGGGTGAGCAGTTCTTC
TRBV3-1/TRBV3-2,once,.,TRBJ1-4,CASSQTIQGYEKLFF,TGTGCCAGCAGCCAAACCATTCAGGGATACGAAAAACTGTTTTTT
TRBV12-2,.,.,TRBJ2-1,CASRPKVSPFF,TGTGCAAGTCGCCCTAAAGTCTCTCCGTTCTTC